The entry below describes one T cell receptor (beta chain). Source study methods: The authors estimated nucleated cell counts from reference gene primer amplification. Profiled with immunoSEQ multiplex PCR; TCRdb holds only in-frame clones, not every one. The V and J calls and the clone size are those of that table, but D and trimming were determined from the DNA. The table records fewer than 350,000 clones, approximately 86% of them present only once. The data originate from a study of blood T cell repertoires in COVID-19. As for the study in general: Samples came from the United States, Italy and Spain, spanning acute and convalescent COVID-19. The cDNA or gDNA used as material had been derived from T cells, B-cell-depleted T cells, or PBMCs.

This CDR3 is 13 amino acids long. V lost 1 base to trimming and J lost 7 bases, with 8 bases between them. Germline CDR1 and CDR2: LNHDA and SQIVND (reference sequence). The source of this sequence is a man between 18 and 35 years old with active or convalescent COVID-19. Sequenced input: peripheral blood. This chain uses TRBV19 with TRBJ2-1; possibly TRBD1 for D (6 bases). The DNA for the CDR3 is TGTGCCAGTAGTATAGTCAGGGGTAATGAGCAGTTCTTC. The encoded protein is CASSIVRGNEQFF. Together with reference TRBV19 and TRBJ2-1, the CDR3 gives the full variable domain: DGGITQSPKYLFRKEGQNVTLSCEQNLNHDAMYWYRQDPGQGLRLIYYSQIVNDFQKGDIAEGYSVSREKKESFPLTVTSAQKNPTAFYLCASSIVRGNEQFFGPGTRLTVL.